What follows describes a single T cell receptor beta chain. This sample stems from a study of shared clonotypes between healthy human individuals. Study-wide background: Each donor had three CD4 naive, three CD4 memory, two CD8 naive and one CD8 memory plate.

TCRdb's copy holds only in-frame clones and misses some; the assay was immunoSEQ multiplex PCR. This sample carries a few hundred thousand clones, about 65% of them seen once, and the ten largest clones take approximately 10%. Germline V gene sequence: CDR1 WSHSY, CDR2 SAAADI. With V trimmed by 6 bases and J by 0 bases, 5 bases remained unmatched. The CDR3 is made up of 17 amino acids. The sequenced sample was memory CD4+ T cells sorted from blood. The subset was: CD45RA-negative fraction. The J gene is TRBJ2-2, the V gene TRBV10-2; TRBD2 aligns across 12 bases. This TCR came from a man aged 25 to 45 in good health. CDR3 in amino acids: CASSRTSGAPNTGELFF. In nucleotides, the CDR3 is TGCGCCAGCAGCCGGACTAGCGGGGCCCCGAACACCGGGGAGCTGTTTTTT.